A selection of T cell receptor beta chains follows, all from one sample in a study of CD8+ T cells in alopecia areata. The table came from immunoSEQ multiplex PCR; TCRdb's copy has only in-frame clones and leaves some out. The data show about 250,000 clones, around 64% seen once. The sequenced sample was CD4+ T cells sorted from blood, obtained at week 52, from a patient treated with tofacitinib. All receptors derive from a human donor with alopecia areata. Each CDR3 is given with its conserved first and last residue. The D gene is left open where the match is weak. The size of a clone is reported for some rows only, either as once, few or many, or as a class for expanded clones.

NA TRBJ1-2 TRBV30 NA CAWSVVTGNGYTF TGTGCCTGGAGTGTAGTTACAGGGAATGGCTACACCTTC
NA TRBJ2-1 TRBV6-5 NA CASSVFRFNEQFF TGTGCCAGCAGTGTGTTTCGATTCAATGAGCAGTTCTTC
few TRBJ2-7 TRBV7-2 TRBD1 CASSARRTGGHEQYF TGTGCCAGCAGCGCCCGTCGGACAGGGGGCCACGAGCAGTACTTC
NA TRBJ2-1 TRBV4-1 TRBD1 CASSHAFRGLGNEQFF TGCGCCAGCAGCCACGCCTTCAGGGGGCTCGGAAATGAGCAGTTCTTC
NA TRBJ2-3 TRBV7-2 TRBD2 CASSLWTSGVADTQYF TGTGCCAGCAGCTTATGGACTAGCGGGGTTGCAGATACGCAGTATTTT
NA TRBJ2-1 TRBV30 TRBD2 CAWSVWTSGESAQFF TGTGCCTGGAGTGTCTGGACTAGCGGGGAGAGTGCGCAGTTCTTC
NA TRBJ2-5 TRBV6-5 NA CASSYRRGRQETQYF TGTGCCAGCAGTTACAGGCGGGGGCGGCAAGAGACCCAGTACTTC
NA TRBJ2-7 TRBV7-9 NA CASSSGTPSLLQYF TGTGCCAGCAGCTCCGGGACGCCGTCCTTATTGCAGTACTTC
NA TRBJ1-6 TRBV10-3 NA CAISGSDRHSPLHF TGTGCCATCAGTGGATCGGACAGACATTCACCCCTCCACTTT
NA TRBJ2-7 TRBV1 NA CTSSQASAGATYEQYF TGCACCAGCAGCCAAGCGTCAGCGGGGGCCACCTACGAGCAGTACTTC
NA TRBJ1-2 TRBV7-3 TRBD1 CASSPPAGTEVYGYTF TGTGCCAGCAGCCCGCCTGCCGGGACAGAAGTCTATGGCTACACCTTC
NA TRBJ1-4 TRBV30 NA CAWSAGRTNEKLFF TGTGCCTGGAGTGCGGGACGGACTAATGAAAAACTGTTTTTT
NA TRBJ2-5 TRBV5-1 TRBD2 CASSLDLSQRGALSETQYF TGCGCCAGCAGCTTGGATTTGTCTCAGCGGGGGGCCCTTTCGGAGACCCAGTACTTC
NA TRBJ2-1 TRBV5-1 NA CASSLGGGSPYNEQFF TGCGCCAGCAGCTTGGGTGGTGGATCTCCATACAATGAGCAGTTCTTC
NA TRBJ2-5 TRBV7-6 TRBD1 CASSLVGDREETQYF TGTGCCAGCAGCTTAGTGGGGGACAGAGAAGAGACCCAGTACTTC
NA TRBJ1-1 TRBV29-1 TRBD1 CSGYRGTEAFF TGCAGCGGTTACAGGGGCACTGAAGCTTTCTTT
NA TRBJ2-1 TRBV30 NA CAWAYNEQFF TGTGCCTGGGCCTACAATGAGCAGTTCTTC
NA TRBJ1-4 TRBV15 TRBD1 CATSLTPGQRYEKLFF TGTGCCACCAGCCTTACCCCGGGACAGCGATATGAAAAACTGTTTTTT
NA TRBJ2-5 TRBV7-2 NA CASSTRETQYF TGTGCCAGCAGCACTCGAGAGACCCAGTACTTC
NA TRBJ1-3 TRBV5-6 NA CASSLYRVSGNTIYF TGTGCCAGCAGCTTGTACCGGGTCTCTGGAAACACCATATATTTT
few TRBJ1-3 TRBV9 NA CASSAEDSLNSGNTIYF TGTGCCAGCAGCGCGGAAGACAGCCTAAACTCTGGAAACACCATATATTTT
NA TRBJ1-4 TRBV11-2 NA CASSSGTRDEKLFF TGTGCCAGCAGCTCCGGGACAAGGGATGAAAAACTGTTTTTT
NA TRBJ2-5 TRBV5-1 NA CASSLGGAQGETQYF TGCGCCAGCAGCTTGGGAGGGGCGCAAGGAGAGACCCAGTACTTC